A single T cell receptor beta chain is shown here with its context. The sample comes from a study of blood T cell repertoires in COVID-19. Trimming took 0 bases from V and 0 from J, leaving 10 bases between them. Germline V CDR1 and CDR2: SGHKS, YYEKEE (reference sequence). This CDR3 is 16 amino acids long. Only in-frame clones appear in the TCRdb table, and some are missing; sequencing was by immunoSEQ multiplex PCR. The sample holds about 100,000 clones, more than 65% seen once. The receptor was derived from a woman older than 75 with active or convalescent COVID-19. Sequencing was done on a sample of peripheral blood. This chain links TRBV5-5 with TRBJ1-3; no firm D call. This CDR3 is CASSLAPSRSGNTIYF. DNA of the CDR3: TGTGCCAGCAGCTTGGCTCCCTCTCGCTCTGGAAACACCATATATTTT.